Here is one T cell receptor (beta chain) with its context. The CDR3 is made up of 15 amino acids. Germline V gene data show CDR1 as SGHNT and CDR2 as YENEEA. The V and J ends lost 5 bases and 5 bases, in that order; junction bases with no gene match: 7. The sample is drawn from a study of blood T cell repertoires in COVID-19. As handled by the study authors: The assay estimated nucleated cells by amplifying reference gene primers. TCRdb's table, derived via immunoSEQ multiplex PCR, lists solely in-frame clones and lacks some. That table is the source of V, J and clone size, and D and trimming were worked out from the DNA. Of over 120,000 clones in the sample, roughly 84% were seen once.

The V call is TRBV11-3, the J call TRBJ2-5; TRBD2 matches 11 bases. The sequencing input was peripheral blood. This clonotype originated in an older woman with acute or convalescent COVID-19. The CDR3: CASSGSGRGAETQYF. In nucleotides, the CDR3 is TGTGCCAGCAGCGGTAGCGGGAGGGGCGCGGAGACCCAGTACTTC.